What follows describes a single T cell receptor beta chain. The data originate from a study of cytomegalovirus exposure and HLA in healthy donors. The CDR3 loop spans 15 amino acids. Germline V gene sequence: CDR1 MNHEY, CDR2 SVGAGI. Losses at the gene ends were 2 bases for V and 6 bases for J; bases not matched to a gene: 7. Produced via immunoSEQ multiplex PCR; TCRdb's table is partial and in-frame only. The sample carries more than 250,000 clones, just over 85% recorded once. The TCR sequence derives from a woman between 18 and 30 years old in good health and CMV-seronegative. Input material: PBMCs. The genes are TRBV6-5 and TRBJ2-1; 7 bases are shared with TRBD2. CDR3 sequence (DNA): TGTGCCAGCAGTTACAGGGCGGGAGTGGCCAATGAGCAGTTCTTC. Translation: CASSYRAGVANEQFF.